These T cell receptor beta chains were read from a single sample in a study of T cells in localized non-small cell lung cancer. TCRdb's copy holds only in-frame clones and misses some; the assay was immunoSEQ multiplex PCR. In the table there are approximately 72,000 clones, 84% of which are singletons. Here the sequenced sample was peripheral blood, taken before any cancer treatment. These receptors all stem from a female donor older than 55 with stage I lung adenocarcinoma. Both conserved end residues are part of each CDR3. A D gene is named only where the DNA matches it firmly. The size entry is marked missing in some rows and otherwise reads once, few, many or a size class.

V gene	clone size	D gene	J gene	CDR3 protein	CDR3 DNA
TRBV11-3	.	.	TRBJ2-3	CASSLTSSTDTQYF	TGTGCCAGCAGCTTAACCTCATCCACAGATACGCAGTATTTT
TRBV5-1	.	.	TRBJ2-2	CASSTGHRDAGELFF	TGCGCCAGCAGCACTGGACACAGGGATGCCGGGGAGCTGTTTTTT
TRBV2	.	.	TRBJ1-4	CASGPREYNEKLFF	TGTGCCAGCGGTCCGAGAGAGTATAATGAAAAACTGTTTTTT
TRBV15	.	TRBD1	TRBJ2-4	CATSSRDRQNIQYF	TGTGCCACCAGCAGCCGGGACAGACAAAACATTCAGTACTTC
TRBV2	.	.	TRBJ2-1	CASSLQAAYNEQFF	TGTGCCAGCAGTCTACAAGCAGCCTACAATGAGCAGTTCTTC
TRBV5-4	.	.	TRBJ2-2	CASSPRSKTGGTGELFF	TGTGCCAGCAGCCCCCGCTCAAAGACAGGAGGGACCGGGGAGCTGTTTTTT
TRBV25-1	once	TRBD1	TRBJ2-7	CASSFRGNSYEQYF	TGTGCCAGCAGTTTCAGGGGGAACTCCTACGAGCAGTACTTC
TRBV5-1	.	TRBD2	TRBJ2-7	CASSLVASGYEQYF	TGCGCCAGCAGCTTGGTGGCTAGCGGCTACGAGCAGTACTTC
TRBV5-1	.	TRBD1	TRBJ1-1	CASSFSGGAGTEAFF	TGCGCCAGCAGCTTCTCAGGGGGCGCGGGGACTGAAGCTTTCTTT
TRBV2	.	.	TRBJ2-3	CASSEARLNTDTQYF	TGTGCCAGCAGTGAAGCCCGACTGAACACAGATACGCAGTATTTT
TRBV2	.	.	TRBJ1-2	CASGPDYGYTF	TGTGCCAGCGGGCCAGATTATGGCTACACCTTC
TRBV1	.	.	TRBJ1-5	CTSSPPWTGGNQPQHF	TGCACCAGCAGTCCCCCTTGGACCGGAGGCAATCAGCCCCAGCATTTT
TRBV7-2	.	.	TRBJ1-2	CASSPGYGYTF	TGTGCCAGCAGCCCAGGGTATGGCTACACCTTC
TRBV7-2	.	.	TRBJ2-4	CASSPDLFVGIQYF	TGTGCCAGCAGCCCCGACCTGTTTGTGGGCATTCAGTACTTC
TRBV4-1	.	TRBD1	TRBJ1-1	CASSQPTGVTEAFF	TGCGCCAGCAGCCAACCGACAGGGGTCACTGAAGCTTTCTTT
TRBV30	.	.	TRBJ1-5	CAWSDSFLGQPQHF	TGTGCCTGGAGTGACTCCTTTTTGGGCCAGCCCCAGCATTTT
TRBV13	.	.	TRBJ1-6	CASSYRDDGSPLHF	TGTGCCAGCAGTTACCGGGACGACGGTTCACCCCTCCACTTT
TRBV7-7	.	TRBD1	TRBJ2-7	CASSLGTGTYEQYF	TGTGCTAGCAGCTTAGGGACAGGGACCTACGAGCAGTACTTC
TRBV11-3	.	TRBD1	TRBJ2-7	CASSPQGVHYEQYF	TGTGCCAGCAGCCCGCAGGGGGTGCACTACGAGCAGTACTTC
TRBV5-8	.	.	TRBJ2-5	CASSPDAGKGTQYF	TGTGCCAGCAGCCCGGACGCAGGAAAGGGGACCCAGTACTTC
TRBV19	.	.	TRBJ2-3	CASSRGGYTDTQYF	TGTGCCAGTAGTCGCGGCGGCTACACAGATACGCAGTATTTT
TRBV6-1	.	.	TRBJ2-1	CASTGQLPGGEQFF	TGTGCCAGCACGGGACAGTTACCCGGGGGTGAGCAGTTCTTC
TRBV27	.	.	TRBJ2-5	CASSLRWGPQGETQYF	TGTGCCAGCAGTTTACGGTGGGGACCCCAGGGAGAGACCCAGTACTTC
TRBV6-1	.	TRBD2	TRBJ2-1	CASSELTSGSSYNEQFF	TGTGCCAGCAGTGAATTAACTAGCGGTAGCTCCTACAATGAGCAGTTCTTC
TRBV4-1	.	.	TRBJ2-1	CASSQVGLHHNEQFF	TGCGCCAGCAGCCAAGTTGGGCTACACCACAATGAGCAGTTCTTC
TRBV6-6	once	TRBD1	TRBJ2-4	CASSPCPDRTKNIQYF	TGTGCCAGCAGTCCCTGCCCGGACAGGACCAAAAACATTCAGTACTTC
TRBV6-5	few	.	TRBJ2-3	CASSYDRGDTQYF	TGTGCCAGCAGTTACGATCGTGGAGATACGCAGTATTTT
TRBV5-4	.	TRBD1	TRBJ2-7	CASSLGAGQVSYEQYF	TGTGCCAGCAGCTTGGGGGCCGGACAGGTCTCCTACGAGCAGTACTTC
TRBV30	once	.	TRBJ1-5	CAWSVSGGGQPQHF	TGTGCCTGGAGTGTGAGTGGGGGCGGTCAGCCCCAGCATTTT
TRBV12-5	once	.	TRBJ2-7	CASGLEEGAYEQYF	TGTGCTAGTGGTTTGGAGGAGGGTGCCTACGAGCAGTACTTC
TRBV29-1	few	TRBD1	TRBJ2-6	CSAYRDRQSSGANVLTF	TGCAGCGCCTACAGGGACAGGCAAAGCTCTGGGGCCAACGTCCTGACTTTC
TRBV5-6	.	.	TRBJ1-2	CASSFRETGGYTF	TGTGCCAGCAGCTTTAGGGAAACGGGTGGCTACACCTTC
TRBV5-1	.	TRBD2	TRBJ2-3	CASSAGLAGQLLYF	TGCGCCAGCAGCGCGGGACTAGCGGGGCAGTTACTGTATTTT